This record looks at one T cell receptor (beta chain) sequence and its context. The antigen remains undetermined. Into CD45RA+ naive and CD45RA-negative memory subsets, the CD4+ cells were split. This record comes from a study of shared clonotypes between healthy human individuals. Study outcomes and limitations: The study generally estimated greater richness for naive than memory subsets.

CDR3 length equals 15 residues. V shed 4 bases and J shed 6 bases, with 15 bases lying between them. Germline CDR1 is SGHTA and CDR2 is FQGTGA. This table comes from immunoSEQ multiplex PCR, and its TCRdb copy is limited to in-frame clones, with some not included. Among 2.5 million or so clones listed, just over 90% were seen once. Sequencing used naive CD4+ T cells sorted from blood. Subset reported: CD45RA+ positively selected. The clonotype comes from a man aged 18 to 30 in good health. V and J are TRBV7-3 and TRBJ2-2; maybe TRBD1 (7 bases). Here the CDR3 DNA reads TGTGCCAGCAGCTCTACAGGGGAGGTGCCCGGGGAGCTGTTTTTT. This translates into CASSSTGEVPGELFF.